This entry describes one T cell receptor (beta chain). Sample-barcoded 5' priming and a J-beta primer mix drove a second PCR of about 6 to 11 cycles. TCRdb called the 5' RACE reads again in MiXCR, with one record for every CDR3 protein. The profile shows 720,000 or so distinct CDR3 sequences, about 43% of them singletons. Looked up from germline, CDR1 is SGHAT and CDR2 is FQNNGV. The CDR3 runs to 13 residues. The V gene lost 5 bases and the J gene lost 12 bases, with 17 bases spanning the gap. The source of the sample is a study of blood T cells in healthy people across ages. The chain joins TRBV11-2 to TRBJ2-1; D is possibly TRBD1 (6 bases). The sequencing sample was made of blood. This clonotype originated in an elderly man in good health. CDR3 nucleotides: TGTGCCAGCAGCCGCACTAGGGGGAGCGGGCAGTTCTTC. It translates to CASSRTRGSGQFF.